This TCR beta chain was obtained from a study of OX40 agonist ivuxolimab in advanced cancers. In the study overall: Ivuxolimab was an agonistic, fully human IgG2 monoclonal antibody directed against OX40 (CD134), a costimulatory receptor. Intravenous ivuxolimab was administered to patients every 2 weeks at six dose levels: 0.01, 0.1, 0.3, 1.5, 3 and 10 mg/kg. Of the approximately 54 dose-escalation patients, hepatocellular carcinoma was present in 19, melanoma in some 15, renal cell carcinoma in 9 and head and neck cancer in 9. In the dose-escalation cohort, 65% to 90% of patients were male, and the mean age was approximately 60 years, with a range of about 23 to 90. Patients were allowed to have had prior anti-PD-1, anti-PD-L1 or anti-CTLA-4 therapy, and roughly 40% of the dose-escalation patients had previously received checkpoint inhibitors. Partial responses occurred in three dose-escalation patients, of whom one had hepatocellular carcinoma and two had cutaneous melanoma. Peripheral TCRbeta sequencing aimed to test whether ivuxolimab altered TCR sequence diversity and caused clonal T-cell expansion. The paper covers the monotherapy dose-escalation part of the phase I ivuxolimab trial, which included N ≈ 54 patients.

What the research found in general, with its limitations: Low levels of normalized T-cell clonal expansion were also shown by some nonresponding patients. After ivuxolimab, more expanded clones were found on average in CD8+ T cells than in CD4+ T cells. In partial responders in the 0.1-3.0 mg/kg groups, normalized peripheral clonal expansion was found to be among the lowest, especially among CD8+ T cells. At doses of 0.1 to 3.0 mg/kg, clonal expansion of both CD4+ and CD8+ blood T cells was observed from baseline to week 6. Which antigens the clonally expanded peripheral T cells were specific for was not determined.

To sequence the TCRbeta CDR3 region, genomic DNA was isolated from the sorted cells. The immunoSEQ Assay was used to sequence the TCRbeta CDR3 regions. Not all clones reach the TCRdb copy of this immuneACCESS table, which keeps in-frame sequences only. Checked studies attribute under half of the gap to unresolved V genes and leave the rest unexplained. For this sample the table gives over 65,000 clones, of which about 90% were detected only once. In total, the top ten clones hold around 2% of the sample. The trial excluded patients who had a history of autoimmune disease or who were on systemic immunosuppression. In every dose cohort, peripheral blood was drawn for TCR sequencing at baseline, cycle 4 day 1, and cycle 7 day 1. The samples were taken from a phase I, first-in-human, multicenter, open-label dose-escalation trial of ivuxolimab. Adults with locally advanced or metastatic head and neck squamous cell, hepatocellular, melanoma or renal cell carcinoma were enrolled in the trial. CD4+ and CD8+ T cells were sorted separately from peripheral blood before TCR sequencing.

This clone showed up just once. Its recognized antigen is unknown. Base qualities were left out, and no much larger clone turns up one base away. The starting material was CD4+ or CD8+ T cells sorted from blood, obtained in a trial of the OX40 agonist ivuxolimab. This receptor was taken from an adult with an advanced solid tumor such as melanoma, head and neck, liver or kidney cancer.

For the CDR3, the sequence is CASTSGVQSYEQYF. The DNA sequence follows: TGTGCCAGCACCTCGGGGGTACAGTCCTACGAGCAGTACTTC. This chain is built from TRBV7-3 and TRBJ2-7, with TRBD2 perhaps the D gene, on 6 matching bases. The CDR3 goes from the cysteine to the phenylalanine over 14 residues. Only the CDR3 part of the read is kept: 42 bases, read in frame from the first base. Trimming at the junction amounts to 7 bases on V and 1 base on J, and the germline ends lie 14 bases apart. For CDR1 and CDR2, the germline V gene lists SGHTA and FQGTGA.